The 18 T cell receptor beta chains presented below share a single source sample, sequenced in a study of shared clonotypes between healthy human individuals. Terminally differentiated effector memory CD45RA+ cells were excluded by CCR7 positive selection of CD45RO-negative cells. Data came from immunoSEQ multiplex PCR; TCRdb stores just in-frame clones and leaves some out. The sample has about 2.1 million clones, 85% to 95% seen once. The sample taken for sequencing was naive CD8+ T cells from PBMCs. The origin of the receptors is a man aged 18-30 years in good health. Some clones in this sample may be carry-over from other donors' samples.

The chain employs TRBV10-3 and TRBJ2-7; D ambiguous. Looked up from germline, CDR1 is ENHRY and CDR2 is SYGVKD. This CDR3 contains 13 residues. V was shortened by 0 bases and J by 6 bases, with 9 bases between the two germline ends. The CDR3 DNA sequence: TGTGCCATCAGTGAGTCAATCTACGGCGAGCAGTACTTC. Translated: CAISESIYGEQYF.

About this clone: Additional DNA sequences in this sample encode the identical CDR3. J is TRBJ2-1 and V is TRBV4-1; D may be TRBD1 (5 bases). The CDR3 contains 14 residues. V shed 3 bases and J shed 3 bases, with 9 bases lying between them. From germline, CDR1 is MGHRA and CDR2 YSYEKL. The CDR3 region has the DNA TGCGCCAGCAGCCAGGGCAGGGACTACAATGAGCAGTTCTTC. Translation gives CASSQGRDYNEQFF.

The V and J genes are TRBV18 and TRBJ2-2; 14 bases line up with TRBD2. Germline V gene sequence: CDR1 KGHSH, CDR2 LQKENI. With 0 bases clipped from V and 6 bases from J, the junction kept 3 bases outside the gene matches. The CDR3 covers 17 residues. CDR3 residues: CASSPPGLAGVAGELFF. The CDR3 DNA reads TGTGCCAGCTCACCACCGGGACTAGCGGGAGTTGCCGGGGAGCTGTTTTTT. The variable domain in full, with the rest retrieved from reference TRBV18 and TRBJ2-2, is NAGVMQNPRHLVRRRGQEARLRCSPMKGHSHVYWYRQLPEEGLKFMVYLQKENIIDESGMPKERFSAEFPKEGPSILRIQQVVRGDSAAYFCASSPPGLAGVAGELFFGEGSRLTVL.

CDR3 coding DNA: TGTGCCAGCAGTTTATCACAGGTCAATCAGCCCCAGCATTTT. This gives the protein CASSLSQVNQPQHF. The rearrangement links TRBV28 to TRBJ1-5, with D perhaps matching TRBD1 (5 bases). The V gene's germline CDR1 is MDHEN and CDR2 SYDVKM. This CDR3 contains 14 residues. Trimming pared 1 base from V and 3 bases from J, leaving 7 bases between. Full variable domain (outside the CDR3, taken from reference TRBV28 and TRBJ1-5): DVKVTQSSRYLVKRTGEKVFLECVQDMDHENMFWYRQDPGLGLRLIYFSYDVKMKEKGDIPEGYSVSREKKERFSLILESASTNQTSMYLCASSLSQVNQPQHFGDGTRLSIL.

This rearrangement joins TRBV4-1 to TRBJ2-5; 7 nucleotides match TRBD1. Germline V lookup: CDR1 MGHRA, CDR2 YSYEKL. The V gene end was trimmed by 1 base and the J gene end by 5 bases; junction bases not matched to a gene: 7. The CDR3 contains 15 residues. The CDR3 coding sequence is TGCGCCAGCAGCCAAGTTAGGACAGGCGGGGAGACCCAGTACTTC. It is translated as CASSQVRTGGETQYF.

The chain couples TRBV4-1 to TRBJ2-2; D gene unclear. The length of the CDR3 is 17 residues. Trimming pared 3 bases from V and 3 bases from J, leaving 17 bases between. Germline-derived CDR1 and CDR2 are MGHRA and YSYEKL. The CDR3 DNA reads TGCGCCAGCAGCCATTTGGGAAGGGATATCTACACCGGGGAGCTGTTTTTT. Translation: CASSHLGRDIYTGELFF.

The rearrangement links TRBV20-1 to TRBJ1-1; D remains ambiguous. The CDR3 sequence is 11 residues long. Germline V gene data show CDR1 as DFQATT and CDR2 as SNEGSKA (reference sequence). V lost 2 bases and J lost 8, with 9 bases in between. In DNA form, the CDR3 reads TGCAGTGCTAGACCTCGGGCGGAAGCTTTCTTT. This gives the protein CSARPRAEAFF.

The genes are TRBV9 and TRBJ2-2, with D possibly being TRBD2 (6 bases). The CDR3 is made up of 16 amino acids. Germline V gene data show CDR1 as SGDLS and CDR2 as YYNGEE. V was shortened by 0 bases and J by 0 bases, with 9 bases between the two germline ends. DNA of the CDR3: TGTGCCAGCAGCGTAGGAGGAGGGGCGAACACCGGGGAGCTGTTTTTT. This gives the protein CASSVGGGANTGELFF. The whole variable domain, remainder taken from reference TRBV9 and TRBJ2-2, is DSGVTQTPKHLITATGQRVTLRCSPRSGDLSVYWYQQSLDQGLQFLIQYYNGEERAKGNILERFSAQQFPDLHSELNLSSLELGDSALYFCASSVGGGANTGELFFGEGSRLTVL.

The chain links TRBV6-5 to TRBJ2-1; 7 bases align to TRBD2. The CDR3 is 15 amino acids. The germline V gene encodes CDR1 MNHEY and CDR2 SVGAGI. V lost 8 bases, J lost 0 bases, and 7 bases stayed unmatched. Here the CDR3 reads CASREVTSSYNEQFF. The CDR3 DNA is TGTGCCAGCCGGGAGGTTACCAGCTCCTACAATGAGCAGTTCTTC.

V usage is TRBV7-9 and J usage is TRBJ2-6; 12 bases fit TRBD1. The CDR3 is 18 amino acids. The V segment lost 5 bases and the J segment 0 bases; nucleotides outside the gene matches: 5. Per the germline V gene, CDR1 is SEHNR and CDR2 is FQNEAQ (reference sequence). This CDR3 is CASSRPGQGASGANVLTF. The CDR3 DNA follows: TGTGCCAGCAGCCGGCCGGGACAGGGGGCCTCTGGGGCCAACGTCCTGACTTTC.

V is TRBV11-2 and J is TRBJ2-2; D remains ambiguous. The length of the CDR3 is 16 residues. V lost 2 bases to trimming and J lost 6 bases, with 16 bases between them. The germline V gene has CDR1 SGHAT and CDR2 FQNNGV. The CDR3 spells CASSLNYGPAPGELFF. The CDR3 DNA reads TGTGCCAGCAGCTTAAATTATGGGCCCGCCCCCGGGGAGCTGTTTTTT.

This clone has just one count. This chain joins TRBV7-2 and TRBJ1-3, with D unclear. The V gene's germline CDR1 is SGHTA and CDR2 FQGNSA. Trimming shortened V by 0 bases and J by 4 bases, and 7 bases separated the two germline ends. This CDR3 region has 14 residues. The CDR3 loop reads CASSLAGPGNTIYF. The CDR3 DNA reads as TGTGCCAGCAGCTTAGCAGGTCCCGGAAACACCATATATTTT.

The chain is built from TRBV7-8 and TRBJ2-5, with TRBD2 identical over 9 bases. J lost 2 bases, V lost 5 bases, and 9 bases had no gene match. The CDR3 loop spans 16 amino acids. Germline CDR1 reads SGHVS; CDR2 reads FQNEAQ. In DNA form, the CDR3 reads TGTGCCAGCAGCCCAAGACTAGCGGAATTACAAGAGACCCAGTACTTC. Its translation: CASSPRLAELQETQYF.

This chain connects TRBV29-1 to TRBJ1-1; no reliable D call. The CDR3 contains 14 residues. Germline CDR1 reads SQVTM; CDR2 reads ANQGSEA. V was trimmed by 0 bases and J by 5 bases, leaving 13 bases between them. The CDR3 here is CSVEDGNRRTEAFF. CDR3 in DNA: TGCAGCGTTGAAGATGGGAACCGGCGGACTGAAGCTTTCTTT.

This chain links TRBV27 with TRBJ2-7; possible D gene TRBD1, 5 bases. Trimming removed 2 bases at V and 5 bases at J, with 13 bases between. Per the germline V gene, CDR1 is MNHEY and CDR2 is SMNVEV (reference sequence). The CDR3 runs to 14 residues. In DNA form, the CDR3 reads TGTGCCAGCAGTTTACAGGGTAACGTCGACGAGCAGTACTTC. Residues: CASSLQGNVDEQYF.

The V gene is TRBV9, the J gene TRBJ1-3, with a possible D match to TRBD1 (5 bases). Trimming stripped 5 bases from V and 7 bases from J, with 10 bases between. The CDR3 loop spans 12 amino acids. Germline assignment: CDR1 SGDLS and CDR2 YYNGEE. CDR3 loop: CASSQGVNTIYF. The CDR3 coding sequence is TGTGCCAGCAGTCAGGGTGTGAACACCATATATTTT.

This sequence joins TRBV28 and TRBJ2-3; no firm D call. Trimming pared 1 base from V and 1 base from J, leaving 3 bases between. The CDR3 is made up of 13 amino acids. CDR1 and CDR2 from the germline V gene are MDHEN and SYDVKM. CDR3 sequence reads: CASSLYGTDTQYF. The CDR3 nucleotides read TGTGCCAGCAGTTTATACGGCACAGATACGCAGTATTTT.

The chain recombines TRBV27 with TRBJ2-3; 12 nucleotides agree with TRBD1. The CDR3 runs to 15 residues. The germline CDR1 and CDR2 sequences are MNHEY and SMNVEV (reference sequence). With 4 bases clipped from V and 6 bases from J, the junction kept 5 bases outside the gene matches. CDR3 DNA sequence: TGTGCCAGCAGTTATCGGGACAGGGGGCTTGATACGCAGTATTTT. Translated, it gives CASSYRDRGLDTQYF.